The 27 T cell receptor beta chains below all came from one sample that was sequenced in a study of CD8+ T cells in alopecia areata. Sequencing relied on a cDNA template that was reverse transcribed from extracted RNA. TCRdb's table, derived via immunoSEQ multiplex PCR, lists solely in-frame clones and lacks some. The sample lists roughly 250,000 clones, 67% seen once, with 1.2% in the top ten. Sequenced here: CD4+ T cells sorted from blood, sampled at week 0. The source of these receptors is a human donor with alopecia areata.

The chain has TRBV6-6 and TRBJ1-1, with D possibly being TRBD1 (6 bases). The CDR3 runs to 12 residues. V was pared by 4 bases and J by 10 bases, with 13 bases between. The germline gives CDR1 MNHNY, CDR2 SVGAGI (reference sequence). The CDR3 region has the DNA TGTGCCAGCAGTTCTACAGGGCCTCGAGCTTTCTTT. Protein: CASSSTGPRAFF.

The rearrangement links TRBV9 to TRBJ1-4; 8 bases are shared with TRBD1. Germline V gene lookup returns CDR1 SGDLS and CDR2 YYNGEE. V shed 5 bases, J shed 2 bases, and the junction held 5 bases outside the gene matches. The CDR3 extends over 15 amino acids. This chain's CDR3 is CASSLQGATNEKLFF. The CDR3 DNA reads TGTGCCAGCAGTCTTCAGGGGGCCACTAATGAAAAACTGTTTTTT.

The table lists this clone with a few counts. The chain joins TRBV29-1 to TRBJ2-3, with 8 bases aligning to TRBD2. The CDR3 sequence is 12 residues long. V shed 8 bases, J shed 6 bases, and the junction held 7 bases outside the gene matches. Germline V gene lookup returns CDR1 SQVTM and CDR2 ANQGSEA. The CDR3 bases are TGCAGCTCCCGGGGGGGTGCGGATACGCAGTATTTT. Translating gives CSSRGGADTQYF.

The V gene is TRBV25-1, the J gene TRBJ2-4; 9 nucleotides agree with TRBD1. Germline CDR1 MGHDK, CDR2 SYGVNS. This CDR3 region has 16 residues. J gave up 6 bases and V 5 bases, and 11 bases lay outside the gene matches. This CDR3 reads CASSFGGTGLTNIQYF. CDR3 DNA: TGTGCCAGCAGTTTTGGGGGGACAGGGTTGACAAACATTCAGTACTTC.

CDR3 sequence (DNA): TGCAGCGCCTCCCGAGGTGGCTATGGCTACACCTTC. Its protein product is CSASRGGYGYTF. The V and J genes are TRBV29-1 and TRBJ1-2; D unresolved. The CDR3 contains 12 residues. The V and J ends lost 7 bases and 4 bases respectively, with 13 bases between them. CDR1 is SQVTM, CDR2 ANQGSEA, per germline.

The chain carries TRBV30 and TRBJ2-3; 8 nucleotides line up with TRBD1. Germline CDR1 GTSNPN, CDR2 SVGIG (reference sequence). The length of the CDR3 is 14 residues. The J segment lost 3 bases and the V segment lost 0 bases, leaving 2 bases of the junction unmatched. CDR3 sequence (DNA): TGTGCCTGGAGTGTAAACAGGGGGACAGATACGCAGTATTTT. This encodes CAWSVNRGTDTQYF.

The chain recombines TRBV5-6 with TRBJ2-5, with a tentative D call TRBD1 (6 bases). Per the germline V gene, CDR1 is SGHDT and CDR2 is YYEEEE. Trimming took off 4 bases at V and 4 bases at J, with 14 bases between the two ends. The CDR3 has 14 amino acids. The CDR3 loop reads CASSRGQSGETQYF. The DNA of the CDR3 is TGTGCCAGCAGCCGAGGACAGTCGGGAGAGACCCAGTACTTC.

The gene calls are TRBV14 and TRBJ1-6; D gene uncertain. V lost 4 bases and J lost 2, with 6 bases in between. The germline CDR1 and CDR2 sequences are SGHDN and FVKESK. There are 14 residues in the CDR3. In DNA form, the CDR3 reads TGTGCCAGCAGCCTCCGGACCTATAATTCACCCCTCCACTTT. This gives the protein CASSLRTYNSPLHF. The entire variable domain, with the rest obtained from reference TRBV14 and TRBJ1-6, is as follows: EAGVTQFPSHSVIEKGQTVTLRCDPISGHDNLYWYRRVMGKEIKFLLHFVKESKQDESGMPNNRFLAERTGGTYSTLKVQPAELEDSGVYFCASSLRTYNSPLHFGNGTRLTVT.

The chain uses TRBV5-4 and TRBJ1-2, with D uncertain. Trimming stripped 4 bases from V and 1 base from J, with 17 bases between. The germline V gene has CDR1 SGHNT and CDR2 YYREEE (reference sequence). CDR3 size: 16 residues. CDR3 nucleotides: TGTGCCAGCAGCCCCGTTGGTCAAAAGAGTAACTATGGCTACACCTTC. Amino acids: CASSPVGQKSNYGYTF.

This clone was seen once. This chain uses TRBV7-8 with TRBJ1-1, with a possible D match to TRBD1 (5 bases). Germline loops: CDR1 SGHVS, CDR2 FQNEAQ. The CDR3 covers 18 residues. Trimming left V 1 base short and J 4 bases short, with 22 bases between. CDR3 nucleotide sequence: TGTGCCAGCAGCTTAGGCCTCCTTTGGGGCCATGAATCCACTGAAGCTTTCTTT. As protein: CASSLGLLWGHESTEAFF.

The chain uses TRBV9 and TRBJ1-2, with D unresolved. CDR1 is SGDLS and CDR2 is YYNGEE in the germline V gene. The CDR3 is 13 residues long. The ends were cut back, 4 bases at V and 4 bases at J, with 11 bases in the middle. The DNA for the CDR3 is TGTGCCAGCAGCCCCACAGCCGCCTATGGCTACACCTTC. Its protein product is CASSPTAAYGYTF.

The chain couples TRBV9 to TRBJ1-4, with D perhaps TRBD1 (5 bases). CDR1 is SGDLS, CDR2 YYNGEE, per germline. The V end was cut by 7 bases, the J end by 7 bases, with 11 bases between. CDR3 size: 12 residues. This CDR3 is CASSGPGEKLFF. CDR3 bases: TGTGCCAGCTCAGGGCCGGGTGAAAAACTGTTTTTT.

This rearrangement joins TRBV5-1 to TRBJ2-5; TRBD2 might be the D (6 bases). CDR3 length: 17 residues. The germline V and J ends were trimmed by 0 bases and 2 bases, with 17 bases remaining between them. Germline V gene sequence: CDR1 SGHRS, CDR2 YFSETQ. DNA of the CDR3: TGCGCCAGCAGCTTGGCAGTTACTCCGGGACTTCAAGAGACCCAGTACTTC. Translating gives CASSLAVTPGLQETQYF.

The genes are TRBV9 and TRBJ1-6; D might be TRBD1 (5 bases). Between the trimmed V and J ends, which lost 1 base and 9 bases, there was a span of 20 bases. This CDR3 has 17 residues. From germline, CDR1 is SGDLS and CDR2 YYNGEE. The CDR3 spells CASSVSTGPGIGSPLHF. CDR3 DNA sequence: TGTGCCAGCAGCGTATCCACGGGGCCCGGAATAGGTTCACCCCTCCACTTT.

As for this clone: The sample contains more than one DNA sequence encoding this CDR3. The chain combines TRBV30 with TRBJ2-3, with D perhaps TRBD2 (6 bases). This CDR3 is built from 14 residues. The ends were cut back, 2 bases at V and 2 bases at J, with 11 bases in the middle. From germline, CDR1 is GTSNPN and CDR2 SVGIG (reference sequence). The DNA for the CDR3 is TGTGCCTGGAGTTCGGGACTCTCCACAGATACGCAGTATTTT. Translating it yields CAWSSGLSTDTQYF. Complete variable domain (other parts from reference TRBV30 and TRBJ2-3): SQTIHQWPATLVQPVGSPLSLECTVEGTSNPNLYWYRQAAGRGLQLLFYSVGIGQISSEVPQNLSASRPQDRQFILSSKKLLLSDSGFYLCAWSSGLSTDTQYFGPGTRLTVL.

V and J are TRBV9 and TRBJ2-4, with D hard to call. Germline CDR1 and CDR2: SGDLS and YYNGEE. This CDR3 region has 13 residues. Trimming took off 5 bases at V and 5 bases at J, with 11 bases between the two ends. This CDR3 reads CASRPPGENIQYF. In nucleotides, the CDR3 is TGTGCCAGCAGACCACCTGGGGAAAACATTCAGTACTTC.

Details on this clone: Other DNA sequences in this specimen translate into the identical CDR3. This chain links TRBV10-3 with TRBJ1-2, with no clear D. The CDR3 totals 13 residues. Germline assignment: CDR1 ENHRY and CDR2 SYGVKD. Between the trimmed V and J ends, which lost 4 bases and 5 bases, there was a span of 11 bases. The DNA of the CDR3 is TGTGCCATCAGTGTTGGGCAAGAGTATGGCTACACCTTC. Translation: CAISVGQEYGYTF.

The chain recombines TRBV30 with TRBJ2-1, with D perhaps matching TRBD1 (7 bases). CDR1 GTSNPN and CDR2 SVGIG come from the germline V gene (reference sequence). CDR3 length equals 14 residues. Trimming removed 2 bases from V and 4 bases from J, with 12 bases in between. In DNA, the CDR3 is TGTGCCTGGAGTCAGGGGGGAGCATACAATGAGCAGTTCTTC. This translates into CAWSQGGAYNEQFF.

The J gene is TRBJ2-4, the V gene TRBV7-2; D ambiguous. The V end was cut by 1 base, the J end by 8 bases, with 12 bases between. This CDR3 is built from 14 residues. Germline assignment: CDR1 SGHTA and CDR2 FQGNSA. The CDR3 DNA sequence: TGTGCCAGCAGCTTAGTGGGGTGGGATCACATTCAGTACTTC. Its protein product is CASSLVGWDHIQYF.

The rearrangement links TRBV30 to TRBJ2-3; possibly TRBD1 for D (6 bases). Trimming cost V 0 bases and J 0 bases, with 10 bases left between them. The CDR3 runs to 15 residues. CDR1 and CDR2 (germline): GTSNPN, SVGIG (reference sequence). CDR3 region: CAWSVGTPSTDTQYF. The CDR3 DNA is TGTGCCTGGAGTGTAGGGACACCAAGCACAGATACGCAGTATTTT.

In its sample, this clone was seen a few times. For the CDR3, the DNA is TGCGCCAGCAGCAGATGGGACGGGCCCTCCTACAATGAGCAGTTCTTC. It translates to CASSRWDGPSYNEQFF. The chain combines TRBV5-1 with TRBJ2-1, with D tentatively TRBD1 or TRBD2 (5 bases each). Trimming shortened V by 4 bases and J by 0 bases, and 14 bases separated the two germline ends. This CDR3 is built from 16 residues. Germline lookup yields CDR1 SGHRS and CDR2 YFSETQ.

The V and J genes are TRBV7-8 and TRBJ2-1; 7 bases line up with TRBD1. This CDR3 spans 12 amino acids. J was trimmed by 8 bases and V by 5 bases; bases with no gene match: 3. The germline gives CDR1 SGHVS, CDR2 FQNEAQ. The DNA of the CDR3 is TGTGCCAGCAGCGTAACAGGGGATGAGCAGTTCTTC. Protein product: CASSVTGDEQFF. Supplemented by reference TRBV7-8 and TRBJ2-1, the full variable domain reads GAGVSQSPRYKVAKRGQDVALRCDPISGHVSLFWYQQALGQGPEFLTYFQNEAQLDKSGLPSDRFFAERPEGSVSTLKIQRTQQEDSAVYLCASSVTGDEQFFGPGTRLTVL.

This rearrangement joins TRBV5-1 to TRBJ2-3; 7 nucleotides agree with TRBD1. Germline V gene sequence: CDR1 SGHRS, CDR2 YFSETQ. The trim removed 2 bases at V and 9 bases at J, leaving 15 bases unmatched. This CDR3 spans 16 amino acids. In DNA form, the CDR3 reads TGCGCCAGCAGCTTTGGCCCACAGGGGTCACAGATAACGCAGTATTTT. This translates into CASSFGPQGSQITQYF.

This clone was found once. The chain uses TRBV30 and TRBJ1-2, with D possibly TRBD1 on 6 matching bases. CDR3 length equals 15 residues. V gave up 0 bases and J gave up 8 bases, with 19 bases separating them. Germline V gene lookup returns CDR1 GTSNPN and CDR2 SVGIG (reference sequence). The CDR3 protein is CAWSVSWAGVDGYTF. The CDR3, as DNA: TGTGCCTGGAGTGTCTCATGGGCAGGGGTGGACGGCTACACCTTC.

The V and J genes are TRBV29-1 and TRBJ2-3; D remains ambiguous. Germline V gives CDR1 SQVTM, CDR2 ANQGSEA. V lost 5 bases and J lost 4, with 7 bases in between. The CDR3 loop spans 11 amino acids. CDR3 loop: CSVSPADTQYF. DNA for the CDR3: TGCAGCGTTTCCCCGGCAGATACGCAGTATTTT.

The chain carries TRBV5-1 and TRBJ2-1; D might be TRBD1 or TRBD2, each matching 6 bases. Looked up from germline, CDR1 is SGHRS and CDR2 is YFSETQ. CDR3 length: 16 amino acids. The V end lost 4 bases, the J end lost 0 bases, and 14 bases lay between the germline ends. The CDR3 here is CASSRGTLSSYNEQFF. CDR3 bases: TGCGCCAGCAGCCGCGGGACACTAAGCTCCTACAATGAGCAGTTCTTC.

On this clone itself: Relative to the germline gene, one junction end is altered; a read error may explain this. The chain is built from TRBV7-9 and TRBJ2-3, with D unclear. The germline V gene has CDR1 SEHNR and CDR2 FQNEAQ (reference sequence). The CDR3 extends over 12 amino acids. In nucleotides, the CDR3 is TGTGCCAGCAGGTTAGAATCAGATACGCAGTATTTT. Translating gives CASRLESDTQYF.